This entry lists 4 T cell receptor beta chains sequenced from one sample in a study of spatial heterogeneity in lung cancer. TCRdb used MiXCR to reprocess the 5' RACE reads, holding one entry per CDR3 protein. The sample lists 30,000 to 45,000 distinct CDR3 sequences; less than 9% were seen once. Time point of the sample: sample taken at primary tumor resection. The source was PBMCs, collected at surgery. Receptors were obtained from a female donor with early-stage non-small cell lung cancer.

CDR3 protein: CASSLGLAGGEQYF. CDR3 sequence (DNA): TGTGCCAGCAGCTTGGGACTAGCGGGAGGCGAGCAGTACTTC. J is TRBJ2-7 and V is TRBV5-4; 13 nucleotides line up with TRBD2. There are 14 residues in the CDR3. Trimming cost V 0 bases and J 6 bases; bases outside gene matches: 0. Germline lookup yields CDR1 SGHNT and CDR2 YYREEE (reference sequence).

This clonotype was seen at least ten times. The chain is built from TRBV7-2 and TRBJ2-5, with D possibly being TRBD2 (5 bases). Germline V gives CDR1 SGHTA, CDR2 FQGNSA. Trimming left V 5 bases short and J 2 bases short, with 12 bases between. The CDR3 runs to 14 residues. The CDR3 is CASSHGLPQETQYF. CDR3 nucleotide sequence: TGTGCCAGCAGCCATGGACTGCCACAAGAGACCCAGTACTTC.

The CDR3 nucleotides read TGTGCCAGCAGCTTCGTGGCGGCTTCCTACAATGAGCAGTTCTTC. Translation: CASSFVAASYNEQFF. V usage is TRBV5-6 and J usage is TRBJ2-1; no clear D gene. Germline assignment: CDR1 SGHDT and CDR2 YYEEEE. The CDR3 has 15 residues. V shed 2 bases and J shed 1 base, with 10 bases lying between them.

This clonotype appeared a few times. V gene TRBV20-1 combines with J gene TRBJ1-1; 8 bases align to TRBD1. V lost 0 bases, J lost 0 bases, and 6 bases stayed unmatched. The germline gives CDR1 DFQATT, CDR2 SNEGSKA (reference sequence). The CDR3 is made up of 16 amino acids. CDR3 in amino acids: CSARDFTGGVNTEAFF. The CDR3 coding sequence is TGCAGTGCTAGAGATTTCACAGGGGGGGTGAACACTGAAGCTTTCTTT.